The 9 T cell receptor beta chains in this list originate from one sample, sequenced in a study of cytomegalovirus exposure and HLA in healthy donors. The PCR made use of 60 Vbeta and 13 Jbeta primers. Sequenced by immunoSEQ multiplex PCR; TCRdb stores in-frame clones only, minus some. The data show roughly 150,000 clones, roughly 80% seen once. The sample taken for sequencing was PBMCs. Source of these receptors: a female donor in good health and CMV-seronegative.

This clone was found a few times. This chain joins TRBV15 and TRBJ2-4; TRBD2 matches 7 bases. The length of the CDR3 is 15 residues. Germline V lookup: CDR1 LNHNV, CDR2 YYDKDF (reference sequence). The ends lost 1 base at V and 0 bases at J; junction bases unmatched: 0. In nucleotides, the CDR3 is TGTGCCACCAGCAGAGGGGGGGGAGCCAAAAACATTCAGTACTTC. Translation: CATSRGGGAKNIQYF.

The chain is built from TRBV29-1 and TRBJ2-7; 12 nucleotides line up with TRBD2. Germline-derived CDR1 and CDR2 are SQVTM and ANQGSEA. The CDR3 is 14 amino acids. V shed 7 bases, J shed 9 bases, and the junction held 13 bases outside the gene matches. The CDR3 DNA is TGCAGCGCTACTTCTGGACTAGCGGGAAGGGGGCAGTACTTC. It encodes CSATSGLAGRGQYF.

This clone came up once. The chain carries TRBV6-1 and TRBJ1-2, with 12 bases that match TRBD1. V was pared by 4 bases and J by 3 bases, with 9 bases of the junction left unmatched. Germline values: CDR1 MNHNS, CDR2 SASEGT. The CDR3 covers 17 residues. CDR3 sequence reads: CASSVRDRGRSDYGYTF. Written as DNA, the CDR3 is TGTGCCAGCAGTGTCCGGGACAGGGGGCGAAGTGACTATGGCTACACCTTC.

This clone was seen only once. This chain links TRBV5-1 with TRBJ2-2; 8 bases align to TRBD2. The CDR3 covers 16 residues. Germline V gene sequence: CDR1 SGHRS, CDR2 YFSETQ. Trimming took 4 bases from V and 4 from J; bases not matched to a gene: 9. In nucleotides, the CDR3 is TGCGCCAGCAGCGAGCGGGAGACACCGAGCACCGGGGAGCTGTTTTTT. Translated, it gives CASSERETPSTGELFF.

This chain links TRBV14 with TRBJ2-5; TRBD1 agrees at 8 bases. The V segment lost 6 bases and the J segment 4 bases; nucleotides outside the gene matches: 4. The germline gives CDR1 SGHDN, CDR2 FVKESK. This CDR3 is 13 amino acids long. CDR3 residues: CASRRTGLETQYF. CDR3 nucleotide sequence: TGTGCCAGCAGACGGACAGGGTTAGAGACCCAGTACTTC.

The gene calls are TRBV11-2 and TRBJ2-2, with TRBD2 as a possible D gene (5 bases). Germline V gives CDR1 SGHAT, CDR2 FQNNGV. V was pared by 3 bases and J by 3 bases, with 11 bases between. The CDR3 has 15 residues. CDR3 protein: CASSFSGSDTGELFF. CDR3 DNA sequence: TGTGCCAGCAGCTTTTCGGGTAGCGACACCGGGGAGCTGTTTTTT.

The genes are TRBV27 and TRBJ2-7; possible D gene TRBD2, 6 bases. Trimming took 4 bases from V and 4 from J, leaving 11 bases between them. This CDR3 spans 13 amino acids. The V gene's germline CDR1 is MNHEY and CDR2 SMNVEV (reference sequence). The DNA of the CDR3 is TGTGCCAGCAGTTGGGTTGGGGGGTACGAGCAGTACTTC. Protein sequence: CASSWVGGYEQYF.

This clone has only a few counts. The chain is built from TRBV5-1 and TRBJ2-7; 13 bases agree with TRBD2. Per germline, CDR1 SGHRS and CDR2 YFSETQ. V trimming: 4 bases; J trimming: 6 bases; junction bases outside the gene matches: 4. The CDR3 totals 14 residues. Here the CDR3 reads CASSRTSGSSEQYF. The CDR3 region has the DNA TGCGCCAGCAGCCGGACTAGCGGGAGCTCCGAGCAGTACTTC.

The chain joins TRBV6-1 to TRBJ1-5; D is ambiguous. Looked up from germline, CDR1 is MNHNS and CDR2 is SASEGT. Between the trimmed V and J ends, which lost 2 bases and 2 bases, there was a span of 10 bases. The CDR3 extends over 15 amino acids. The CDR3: CASSEIGSGNQPQHF. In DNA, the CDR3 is TGTGCCAGCAGTGAAATAGGGAGTGGCAATCAGCCCCAGCATTTT.